This T cell receptor (beta chain) was captured by sequencing in a study of OX40 agonist ivuxolimab in advanced cancers. In the study overall: The dose-escalation cohort had hepatocellular carcinoma, melanoma, renal cell or head and neck cancer. Study-wide points: Expanded peripheral T cells had an undetermined antigen specificity. The study observed clonal expansion of CD4+ and CD8+ blood T cells by week 6 at 0.1 to 3.0 mg/kg.

Measured with immunoSEQ multiplex PCR; TCRdb has only the in-frame clones, and not every one. The sample holds roughly 23,000 clones, 80% to 90% seen once. Note on this clone: Antigen specificity is unknown.

With 10 bases removed from V and 0 bases from J, the gap between germline ends came to 7 bases. Per germline, CDR1 SGDLS and CDR2 YYNGEE. The CDR3 has 12 residues. The sample in question was CD4+ or CD8+ T cells sorted from blood, obtained in a trial of the OX40 agonist ivuxolimab. This chain joins TRBV9 and TRBJ2-2; D is uncertain. The receptor comes from an adult with an advanced solid tumor such as melanoma, head and neck, liver or kidney cancer. CDR3 loop: CASTANTGELFF. CDR3 coding DNA: TGTGCCTCCACAGCGAACACCGGGGAGCTGTTTTTT. Full variable domain (rest looked up from reference TRBV9 and TRBJ2-2): DSGVTQTPKHLITATGQRVTLRCSPRSGDLSVYWYQQSLDQGLQFLIQYYNGEERAKGNILERFSAQQFPDLHSELNLSSLELGDSALYFCASTANTGELFFGEGSRLTVL.